This T cell receptor (beta chain) was captured by sequencing in a study of OX40 agonist ivuxolimab in advanced cancers. Some background on the complete study: Ivuxolimab was an agonistic, fully human IgG2 monoclonal antibody directed against OX40 (CD134), a costimulatory receptor. The paper reports the monotherapy dose-escalation portion (N ≈ 52 patients) of the phase I ivuxolimab trial. Of the roughly 51 patients in dose escalation, around 20 had hepatocellular carcinoma, some 15 had melanoma, 9 had renal cell carcinoma and 9 had head and neck cancer. The purpose of peripheral TCRbeta sequencing was to test whether ivuxolimab changed TCR sequence diversity and led to clonal T-cell expansion. Patients were allowed to have had prior anti-PD-1, anti-PD-L1 or anti-CTLA-4 therapy, and roughly 40% of the dose-escalation patients had previously received checkpoint inhibitors. Partial responses occurred in three dose-escalation patients, of whom one had hepatocellular carcinoma and two had cutaneous melanoma. Intravenous ivuxolimab was administered to patients every 2 weeks at six dose levels: 0.01, 0.1, 0.3, 1.5, 3 and 10 mg/kg. A male proportion of 70% to 90% and a mean age of roughly 58 years, ranging from roughly 20 to 80, were recorded for the dose-escalation cohort. Overall study outcomes, separate from this receptor: Low levels of normalized T-cell clonal expansion were also seen in some patients who did not respond. At doses from 0.1 to 3.0 mg/kg, clonal expansion was seen in both CD4+ and CD8+ blood T cells between baseline and week 6. On average, CD8+ T cells showed more expanded clones than CD4+ T cells after ivuxolimab. In partial responders in the 0.1-3.0 mg/kg groups, normalized peripheral clonal expansion was found to be among the lowest, especially among CD8+ T cells. The antigen specificity of the peripheral T cells that underwent clonal expansion was not determined.

Counted from cysteine to phenylalanine, this CDR3 has 13 amino acids. Of all the DNA, just the CDR3 is kept, 39 bases in frame from base 1. Based on the germline V gene, the CDR1 and CDR2 sequences are MNHEY and SVGAGI. The junction carries 6 bases between V and J, which are trimmed by 4 bases and 0 bases respectively. Patients with a history of autoimmune disease or receiving systemic immunosuppression were excluded from the trial. In every dose cohort, peripheral blood was drawn for TCR sequencing at baseline, cycle 4 day 1, and cycle 7 day 1. Samples came from an open-label, multicenter, first-in-human phase I dose-escalation trial of ivuxolimab. Adults with locally advanced or metastatic melanoma, renal cell carcinoma, hepatocellular carcinoma or head and neck squamous cell carcinoma were enrolled in the trial. Before TCR sequencing, CD4+ T cells and CD8+ T cells from peripheral blood were sorted into separate populations.

Worth noting for this clone: Its antigen is still unknown. Within one base of it there is no much larger clone, and no base qualities were kept.

For sequencing of the TCRbeta CDR3 region, genomic DNA was extracted from the sorted cells. The immunoSEQ Assay was used to sequence the TCRbeta CDR3 regions. This immuneACCESS table, as held by TCRdb, lists in-frame sequences with V and J called but not all clones. Of the missing ones, under half trace to an unresolved V gene in checked studies; the others have no known cause. The sample table shows around 70,000 clones, and approximately 81% are seen once. The ten most abundant clones make up roughly 4% of the sample. The sample was CD4+ or CD8+ T cells sorted from blood, taken in a trial of the OX40 agonist ivuxolimab. The receptor comes from an adult with an advanced solid tumor such as melanoma, head and neck, liver or kidney cancer. The rearranged segments are TRBV6-5 and TRBJ2-5; confidence is insufficient to name the D gene. DNA sequence: TGTGCCAGCAGTTTGGTTTACCAAGAGACCCAGTACTTC. This translates into CASSLVYQETQYF.